The clone carrying this T cell receptor beta chain was detected ten times or more. Time point denoted: blood at routine non-recurrence follow-up after resection. Extraction of whole RNA from tumor, nontumor lung or frozen PBMC preceded unsorted sequencing. A distinct unique molecular identifier was carried by each TCR cDNA molecule. Each CDR3 protein gets one entry after TCRdb re-called the 5' RACE reads with MiXCR. The table has more than 95,000 distinct CDR3 sequences, more than 10% seen once. This specimen belongs to a study of spatial heterogeneity in lung cancer. After removal of 1 base from V and 2 bases from J, the junction contained 5 bases not matched to a gene. The CDR3 sequence is 16 residues long. Germline V gene lookup returns CDR1 SGHAT and CDR2 FQNNGV.

The chain carries TRBV11-2 and TRBJ2-3; TRBD2 agrees at 8 bases. This specimen consisted of PBMCs, obtained at follow-up. This receptor was taken from a male donor with early-stage non-small cell lung cancer. CDR3 nucleotides: TGTGCCAGCAGCTTAGTGTCGGGGGGGACCACAGATACGCAGTATTTT. Its translation is CASSLVSGGTTDTQYF.